This T cell receptor (beta chain) emerged from a study of T cells after yellow fever vaccination. Study conclusions and caveats: CD4 and CD8 compartments shared a small share of clonotypes.

Template-switching 5'RACE yielded the TCR cDNA; a universal primer site and UMIs were added in the process. TCRdb used MiXCR to reprocess the 5' RACE reads, holding one entry per CDR3 protein. Among a few hundred thousand distinct CDR3 sequences listed, 8.1% were seen once. The CDR3 totals 12 residues. The germline V gene encodes CDR1 DFQATT and CDR2 SNEGSKA (reference sequence). V was cut by 3 bases and J by 3 bases, with 8 bases left in between. This clonotype was observed a few times. The target antigen is unknown. Sequencing used PBMCs, obtained about 49 days after the first yellow fever vaccination. The origin of this receptor is a man younger than 35 who received the YFV17D yellow fever vaccine. The chain couples TRBV20-1 to TRBJ2-5; D uncertain. The CDR3 DNA reads TGCAGTGCTAGCCTGGCAGAAGAGACCCAGTACTTC. It is translated as CSASLAEETQYF.